This T cell receptor (beta chain) derives from a study of cytomegalovirus exposure and HLA in healthy donors. General observations from the study: Further analysis was carried out later, and it showed several of the most significant clusters appearing linked to common viral pathogens.

The CDR3 has 17 amino acids. J lost 2 bases, V lost 6 bases, and 15 bases had no gene match. The germline V gene has CDR1 SQVTM and CDR2 ANQGSEA. PCR used 60 Vbeta primers and 13 Jbeta primers. Here immunoSEQ multiplex PCR was the method, and the copy in TCRdb shows in-frame clones only, minus some. The sample yields some 150,000 clones, approximately 82% seen once. Remarks on this clone: The antigen remains unidentified.

The chain links TRBV29-1 to TRBJ2-2; TRBD1 matches 7 bases. The receptor was derived from a woman in her 50s in good health and CMV-seropositive. The sample was PBMCs. CDR3 in amino acids: CSVVGGRGRDNTGELFF. CDR3 sequence (DNA): TGCAGCGTCGTAGGGGGAAGGGGGCGTGATAACACCGGGGAGCTGTTTTTT.